This TCR beta chain was sequenced in a study of T cell responses to AZD1222 COVID-19 vaccine. General study findings and limits: Just a handful of people given AZD1222 tested seropositive at baseline. Clonal diversity was possibly underestimated; the donors were predominantly white British and more often female. Close to half of all spike-specific TCRs reportedly target regions of the variants that are unmutated.

The assay was immunoSEQ multiplex PCR, and TCRdb's table has in-frame clones only and misses some. The data contain 95,000 to 150,000 clones, roughly 86% of them seen just once; the ten biggest clones take up less than 4.5%. Germline values: CDR1 ENHRY, CDR2 SYGVKD. The CDR3 loop spans 12 amino acids. V lost 5 bases and J 6 bases, leaving 8 bases between the germline ends. With respect to this clone: Its specificity is unknown.

J is TRBJ2-1 and V is TRBV10-3; D is uncertain. The sample consisted of peripheral blood, taken on day 0 of AZD1222 vaccination. The sequence was obtained from an adult in good health. For the CDR3, the DNA is TGTGCCATCAGTACCTCTATCAATGAGCAGTTCTTC. Residues: CAISTSINEQFF.